The table lists the clone carrying this TCR beta chain with a few counts. This specimen comes from a study of cytomegalovirus exposure and HLA in healthy donors. Vbeta (60) and Jbeta (13) primers were used in the PCR. Clones were sequenced by immunoSEQ multiplex PCR, and TCRdb holds only the in-frame ones, with some missing. The sample yields about 67,000 clones, 55% to 80% seen once. Germline values: CDR1 SGHRS, CDR2 YFSETQ. CDR3 length: 16 residues. With 4 bases removed from V and 1 base from J, the gap between germline ends came to 16 bases. Sequenced: PBMCs. The rearrangement links TRBV5-1 to TRBJ2-3; D might be TRBD1 (6 bases). This TCR was recovered from a woman younger than 45 in good health and CMV-seronegative. CDR3 coding DNA: TGCGCCAGCAGCCCAACAGGGTGGGGGCGCACAGATACGCAGTATTTT. This translates into CASSPTGWGRTDTQYF.